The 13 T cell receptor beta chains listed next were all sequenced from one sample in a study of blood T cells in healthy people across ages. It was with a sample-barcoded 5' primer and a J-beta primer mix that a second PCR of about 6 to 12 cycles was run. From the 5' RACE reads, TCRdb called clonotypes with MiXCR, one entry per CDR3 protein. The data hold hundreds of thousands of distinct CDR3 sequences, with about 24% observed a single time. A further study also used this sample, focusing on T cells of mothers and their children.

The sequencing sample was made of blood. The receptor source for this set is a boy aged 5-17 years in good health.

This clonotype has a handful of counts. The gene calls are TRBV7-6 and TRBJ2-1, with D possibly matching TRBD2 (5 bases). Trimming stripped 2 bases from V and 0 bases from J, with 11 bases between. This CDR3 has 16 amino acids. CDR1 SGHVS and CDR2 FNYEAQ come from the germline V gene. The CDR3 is CASSLFEGASYNEQFF. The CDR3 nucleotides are TGTGCCAGCAGCTTATTTGAGGGAGCCTCCTACAATGAGCAGTTCTTC.

The CDR3 DNA sequence: TGCAGTTCAAGACCCGAAGGGAGCCCCCTCGAGCAGTACTTC. It codes for CSSRPEGSPLEQYF. The rearrangement links TRBV20-1 to TRBJ2-5; perhaps TRBD2 as D (5 bases). The J call is uncertain, as TRBJ2-7 better fits the DNA end. The CDR3 runs 14 residues. Germline V gene sequence: CDR1 DFQATT, CDR2 SNEGSKA (reference sequence).

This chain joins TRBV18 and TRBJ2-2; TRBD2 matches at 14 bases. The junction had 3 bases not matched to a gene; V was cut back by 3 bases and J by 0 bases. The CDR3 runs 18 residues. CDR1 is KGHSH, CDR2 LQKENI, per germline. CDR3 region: CASSPGLAGVANTGELFF. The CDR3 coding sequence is TGTGCCAGCTCACCGGGACTAGCGGGGGTCGCGAACACCGGGGAGCTGTTTTTT.

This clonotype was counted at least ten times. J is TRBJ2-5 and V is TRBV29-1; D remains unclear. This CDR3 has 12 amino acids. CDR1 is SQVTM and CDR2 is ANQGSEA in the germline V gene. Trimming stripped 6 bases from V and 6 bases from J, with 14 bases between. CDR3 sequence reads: CSVEPTRQTQYF. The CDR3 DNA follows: TGCAGCGTCGAACCCACTCGCCAGACCCAGTACTTC.

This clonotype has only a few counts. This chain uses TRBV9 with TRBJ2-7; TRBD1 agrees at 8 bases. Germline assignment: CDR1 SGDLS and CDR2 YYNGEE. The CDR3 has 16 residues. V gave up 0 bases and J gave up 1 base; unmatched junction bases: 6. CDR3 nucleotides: TGTGCCAGCAGCGTAGTCAGGGACAGGATATCCTACGAGCAGTACTTC. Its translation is CASSVVRDRISYEQYF.

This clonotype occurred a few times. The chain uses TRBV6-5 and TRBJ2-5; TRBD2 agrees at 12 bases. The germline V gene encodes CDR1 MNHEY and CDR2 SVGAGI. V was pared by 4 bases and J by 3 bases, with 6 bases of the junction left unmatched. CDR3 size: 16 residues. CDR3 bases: TGTGCCAGCAGTTTTACTAGCGGGGGGAAAAAAGAGACCCAGTACTTC. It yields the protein CASSFTSGGKKETQYF.

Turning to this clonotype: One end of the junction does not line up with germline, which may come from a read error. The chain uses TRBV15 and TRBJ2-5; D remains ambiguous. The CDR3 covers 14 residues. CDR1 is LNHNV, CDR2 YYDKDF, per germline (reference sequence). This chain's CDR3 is CAISSFDNQETQYF. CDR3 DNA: TGTGCCATCAGCAGTTTCGACAACCAAGAGACCCAGTACTTC.

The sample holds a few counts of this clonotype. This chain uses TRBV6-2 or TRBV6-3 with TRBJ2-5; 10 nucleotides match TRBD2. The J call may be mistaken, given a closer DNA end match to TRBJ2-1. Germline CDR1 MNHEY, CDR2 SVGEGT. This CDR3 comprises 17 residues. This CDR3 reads CASSYSPSGRVPDEQFF. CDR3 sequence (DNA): TGTGCCAGCAGTTACTCTCCTAGCGGGAGAGTCCCCGATGAGCAGTTCTTC.

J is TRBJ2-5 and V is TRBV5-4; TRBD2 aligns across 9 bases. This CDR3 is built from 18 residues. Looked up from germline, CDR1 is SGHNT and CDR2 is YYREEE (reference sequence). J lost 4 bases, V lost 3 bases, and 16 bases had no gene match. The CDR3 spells CASSSPGLADVLGETQYF. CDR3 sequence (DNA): TGTGCCAGCAGCTCCCCGGGACTAGCAGACGTTTTGGGAGAGACCCAGTACTTC. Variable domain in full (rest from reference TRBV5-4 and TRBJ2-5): ETGVTQSPTHLIKTRGQQVTLRCSSQSGHNTVSWYQQALGQGPQFIFQYYREEENGRGNFPPRFSGLQFPNYSSELNVNALELDDSALYLCASSSPGLADVLGETQYFGPGTRLLVL.

CDR3 bases: TGTGCCAGCAGTTTATGGGGGTCGAATGAAAAACTGTTTTTT. Its translation: CASSLWGSNEKLFF. The chain combines TRBV27 with TRBJ1-4; perhaps TRBD1 as D (5 bases). Germline assignment: CDR1 MNHEY and CDR2 SMNVEV (reference sequence). The CDR3 is 14 amino acids. Trimming removed 1 base at V and 5 bases at J, with 8 bases between.

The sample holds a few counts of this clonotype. CDR3 protein: CASSAGEAGEEQYF. The CDR3 DNA follows: TGTGCCAGCAGTGCCGGGGAAGCGGGAGAGGAGCAGTACTTC. The chain combines TRBV6-4 with TRBJ2-7; 8 nucleotides line up with TRBD2. The CDR3 has 14 residues. V dropped 4 bases and J dropped 7; count of bases not matched to a gene: 9. Looked up from germline, CDR1 is MRHNA and CDR2 is SNTAGT.

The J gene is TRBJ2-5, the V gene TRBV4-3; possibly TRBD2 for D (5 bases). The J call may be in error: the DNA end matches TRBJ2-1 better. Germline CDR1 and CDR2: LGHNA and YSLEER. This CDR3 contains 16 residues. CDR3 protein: CASSQGIPVRGNEQFF. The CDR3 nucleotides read TGCGCCAGCAGCCAAGGGATTCCAGTTCGGGGAAATGAGCAGTTCTTC.

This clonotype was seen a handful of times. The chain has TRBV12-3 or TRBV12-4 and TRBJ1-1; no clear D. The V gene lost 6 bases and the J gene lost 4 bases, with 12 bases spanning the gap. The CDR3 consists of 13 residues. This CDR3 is CASRNGPGTEAFF. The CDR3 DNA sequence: TGTGCCAGCAGAAACGGACCCGGCACTGAAGCTTTCTTT.